Here is one TCR beta chain with its context. As yet, its antigen is unknown. This specimen belongs to a study of cytomegalovirus exposure and HLA in healthy donors. General study findings and limits: In a later analysis, a missense DCLRE1C variant was linked to TCR beta V- and J-gene trimming. In an earlier analysis, about 90% or about 30%: the productive usage of most TCR beta V segments. Researchers left out some V segments, among them TRBV6-2 and TRBV6-3, as indistinguishable.

PCR used 60 Vbeta primers and 13 Jbeta primers. Only in-frame clones appear in the TCRdb table, and some are missing; sequencing was by immunoSEQ multiplex PCR. The sample consists of fewer than 150,000 clones, about three quarters of them appearing once. Germline V gene lookup returns CDR1 SGHAT and CDR2 FQNNGV. Deletions cut 5 bases from V and 4 bases from J, with 14 bases between. This CDR3 has 15 residues. The V call is TRBV11-2, the J call TRBJ1-4; possibly TRBD1 for D (6 bases). The clonotype originates from a man in his sixties in good health and CMV-seropositive. The sequencing input was PBMCs. As DNA, the CDR3 is TGTGCCAGCAGCCCCGGGACAATGATTAATGAAAAACTGTTTTTT. Its protein is CASSPGTMINEKLFF. The whole variable domain, filled in from reference TRBV11-2 and TRBJ1-4, reads EAGVAQSPRYKIIEKRQSVAFWCNPISGHATLYWYQQILGQGPKLLIQFQNNGVVDDSQLPKDRFSAERLKGVDSTLKIQPAKLEDSAVYLCASSPGTMINEKLFFGSGTQLSVL.